This passage covers 26 T cell receptor beta chains from one sample sequenced in a study of T cell responses to AZD1222 COVID-19 vaccine. The protocol was immunoSEQ multiplex PCR, while the TCRdb copy is restricted to in-frame clones and leaves out a portion. The sample carries about 110,000 clones, about 85% recorded once. The specimen comprised peripheral blood, sampled 28 days after the second AZD1222 dose. The receptors were gathered from an adult who received the AZD1222 COVID-19 vaccine.

The chain couples TRBV9 to TRBJ1-6, with D maybe TRBD1 (6 bases). The CDR3 contains 14 residues. Trimming stripped 6 bases from V and 5 bases from J, with 12 bases between. Germline V gene lookup returns CDR1 SGDLS and CDR2 YYNGEE. CDR3 DNA sequence: TGTGCCAGCACCCCCGGACAGAATAATTCACCCCTCCACTTT. Its translation: CASTPGQNNSPLHF. The variable domain in full, completed from reference TRBV9 and TRBJ1-6, reads DSGVTQTPKHLITATGQRVTLRCSPRSGDLSVYWYQQSLDQGLQFLIQYYNGEERAKGNILERFSAQQFPDLHSELNLSSLELGDSALYFCASTPGQNNSPLHFGNGTRLTVT.

The genes are TRBV6-5 and TRBJ1-6; D perhaps matches TRBD1 (6 bases). Trimming removed 5 bases at V and 9 bases at J, with 14 bases between. The CDR3 loop spans 14 amino acids. Germline CDR1 MNHEY, CDR2 SVGAGI. In nucleotides, the CDR3 is TGTGCCAGCAGTCTTCCGACAGGTAGTTCACCCCTCCACTTT. It specifies CASSLPTGSSPLHF.

The chain has TRBV7-8 and TRBJ2-2; TRBD2 is a possible D gene (6 bases). The V end was cut by 7 bases, the J end by 0 bases, with 15 bases between. In germline, CDR1 is SGHVS, CDR2 FQNEAQ. The CDR3 has 16 amino acids. CDR3 loop: CASTRARGTNTGELFF. CDR3 nucleotide sequence: TGTGCCAGCACCCGAGCGCGGGGAACGAACACCGGGGAGCTGTTTTTT.

The rearrangement joins TRBV13 to TRBJ1-2; TRBD1 matches at 7 bases. Unmatched junction bases numbered 5, after V lost 3 bases and J lost 4 bases. Germline CDR1 PRHDT, CDR2 FYEKMQ (reference sequence). CDR3 size: 14 residues. DNA of the CDR3: TGTGCCAGCAGCTTTGGACAGGCTGTCTATGGCTACACCTTC. Amino acids: CASSFGQAVYGYTF.

This clone was seen once. The V gene is TRBV3-1 (or the pseudogene TRBV3-2), the J gene TRBJ1-1; D is perhaps TRBD1 (6 bases). Germline V CDR1 and CDR2: LGHDT, YNNKEL (reference sequence). The CDR3 runs 15 residues. Trimming removed 1 base from V and 4 bases from J, with 13 bases in between. CDR3 DNA sequence: TGTGCCAGCAGCCAAGCGGGGGCGCGGGTCACTGAAGCTTTCTTT. Its translation is CASSQAGARVTEAFF.

The rearrangement uses TRBV2 and TRBJ1-5, with TRBD1 as a possible D gene (6 bases). The V and J ends lost 7 bases and 7 bases respectively, with 14 bases between them. The germline V gene has CDR1 SNHLY and CDR2 FYNNEI. The CDR3 loop spans 13 amino acids. CDR3 nucleotides: TGTGCCAGCACCACGACAGGAGGGCAGCCCCAGCATTTT. Translation: CASTTTGGQPQHF.

The V call is TRBV6-6, the J call TRBJ1-5; 10 bases agree with TRBD1. This CDR3 contains 16 residues. Germline CDR1 reads MNHNY; CDR2 reads SVGAGI (reference sequence). The V and J ends lost 2 bases and 4 bases, in that order; junction bases with no gene match: 5. The CDR3 loop reads CASSYGGQGTNQPQHF. CDR3 nucleotides: TGTGCCAGCAGTTACGGGGGACAGGGGACTAATCAGCCCCAGCATTTT.

The chain couples TRBV2 to TRBJ1-3; no firm D call. The CDR3 covers 13 residues. Trimming left V 5 bases short and J 4 bases short, with 9 bases between. CDR1 is SNHLY, CDR2 FYNNEI, per germline. CDR3 sequence reads: CASSMTPGNTIYF. The DNA of the CDR3 is TGTGCCAGCAGTATGACACCCGGAAACACCATATATTTT.

The rearrangement joins TRBV5-4 to TRBJ2-5; TRBD1 agrees at 8 bases. V was clipped by 4 bases and J by 6 bases; unmatched bases: 11. The CDR3 length is 15 residues. Germline assignment: CDR1 SGHNT and CDR2 YYREEE (reference sequence). CDR3 protein: CASSTPGQGEKTQYF. In DNA, the CDR3 is TGTGCCAGCAGCACCCCAGGACAGGGTGAAAAGACCCAGTACTTC.

The chain couples TRBV20-1 to TRBJ2-7, with D uncertain. CDR3 length: 11 amino acids. The germline CDR1 and CDR2 sequences are DFQATT and SNEGSKA (reference sequence). V shed 2 bases and J shed 3 bases, with 5 bases lying between them. The CDR3 here is CSARWGYEQYF. For the CDR3, the DNA is TGCAGTGCTAGATGGGGCTACGAGCAGTACTTC.

V usage is TRBV7-2 and J usage is TRBJ2-7, with unresolved D. The CDR3 is 14 amino acids. Germline values: CDR1 SGHTA, CDR2 FQGNSA. With 1 base removed from V and 0 bases from J, the gap between germline ends came to 7 bases. CDR3 in amino acids: CASSLGRNSYEQYF. In nucleotides, the CDR3 is TGTGCCAGCAGCTTAGGGCGGAACTCCTACGAGCAGTACTTC. Based on the CDR3 plus reference TRBV7-2 and TRBJ2-7, the full variable domain is GAGVSQSPSNKVTEKGKDVELRCDPISGHTALYWYRQSLGQGLEFLIYFQGNSAPDKSGLPSDRFSAERTGGSVSTLTIQRTQQEDSAVYLCASSLGRNSYEQYFGPGTRLTVT.

This chain links TRBV15 with TRBJ1-6; D is uncertain. Trimming cost V 0 bases and J 6 bases, with 0 bases left between them. The length of the CDR3 is 12 residues. Germline CDR1 and CDR2: LNHNV and YYDKDF (reference sequence). The CDR3 spells CATSRDNSPLHF. The DNA of the CDR3 is TGTGCCACCAGCAGAGATAATTCACCCCTCCACTTT.

This chain joins TRBV18 and TRBJ2-2; TRBD1 might be the D (6 bases). The CDR3 totals 16 residues. Germline CDR1 and CDR2: KGHSH and LQKENI. V was trimmed by 0 bases and J by 3 bases, leaving 11 bases between them. CDR3 in DNA: TGTGCCAGCTCACCACCGAGTCAGGGGCACACCGGGGAGCTGTTTTTT. It is translated as CASSPPSQGHTGELFF.

This chain links TRBV5-1 with TRBJ1-2; TRBD1 matches 7 bases. The trim removed 0 bases at V and 6 bases at J, leaving 2 bases unmatched. Germline V gene data show CDR1 as SGHRS and CDR2 as YFSETQ. The CDR3 runs to 13 residues. The CDR3 here is CASSLETGHGYTF. The CDR3, as DNA: TGCGCCAGCAGCTTGGAGACAGGGCATGGCTACACCTTC.

In DNA, the CDR3 is TGTGCCAGCAGTTTGGACAGGGGGTCCTATGGCTACACCTTC. It yields the protein CASSLDRGSYGYTF. The chain is built from TRBV6-5 and TRBJ1-2, with 10 bases fitting TRBD1. V dropped 4 bases and J dropped 4; count of bases not matched to a gene: 3. Germline V CDR1 and CDR2: MNHEY, SVGAGI. The CDR3 is made up of 14 amino acids.

The chain couples TRBV19 to TRBJ1-1, with D perhaps matching TRBD1 (5 bases). Germline V gene data show CDR1 as LNHDA and CDR2 as SQIVND (reference sequence). The CDR3 is 15 amino acids. Deletions cut 0 bases from V and 1 base from J, with 9 bases between. The CDR3 bases are TGTGCCAGTAGTATAGACCCCGACAGGAACACTGAAGCTTTCTTT. Protein sequence: CASSIDPDRNTEAFF.

The rearrangement uses TRBV6-2 or TRBV6-3 and TRBJ2-3, with a tentative D call TRBD2 (6 bases). This CDR3 is 16 amino acids long. Trimming shortened V by 4 bases and J by 2 bases, and 16 bases separated the two germline ends. Per germline, CDR1 MNHEY and CDR2 SVGEGT. The CDR3 loop is CASSSKTRSFTDTQYF. As DNA, the CDR3 is TGTGCCAGCAGTTCAAAGACTAGATCCTTCACAGATACGCAGTATTTT.

The chain has TRBV21-1 and TRBJ2-7; the table assigns TRBD1, which was not confirmed against the DNA. TRBV21-1 counts as a pseudogene. The CDR3 sequence is 16 residues long. The chain's CDR3 is CASSKAQTGGTYEQYF. CDR3 DNA sequence: TGTGCCAGCAGCAAAGCCCAGACAGGGGGGACCTACGAGCAGTACTTC.

This clone came up a few times. The chain is built from TRBV7-8 and TRBJ1-4; tentative D call: TRBD1 (5 bases). Per germline, CDR1 SGHVS and CDR2 FQNEAQ. V dropped 5 bases and J dropped 0 bases, with 10 bases sitting between them. This CDR3 is 15 amino acids long. CDR3 nucleotide sequence: TGTGCCAGCAGCCCAATGGGGGCAACTAATGAAAAACTGTTTTTT. Translation gives CASSPMGATNEKLFF.

V gene TRBV4-1 combines with J gene TRBJ1-5, with D hard to call. Trimming cost V 0 bases and J 4 bases, with 10 bases left between them. Germline CDR1 MGHRA, CDR2 YSYEKL. This CDR3 comprises 15 residues. The CDR3 DNA reads TGCGCCAGCAGCCAAGAGTGGAGGTTAAATCAGCCCCAGCATTTT. Translated, it gives CASSQEWRLNQPQHF.

Only a few counts were recorded for this clone. The chain links TRBV20-1 to TRBJ2-2; D is undetermined. The CDR3 is made up of 13 amino acids. Germline assignment: CDR1 DFQATT and CDR2 SNEGSKA (reference sequence). Trimming took 3 bases from V and 3 from J, leaving 8 bases between them. The CDR3 protein is CSASLTHTGELFF. The CDR3 DNA sequence: TGCAGTGCTAGTTTAACTCACACCGGGGAGCTGTTTTTT.

V gene TRBV9 combines with J gene TRBJ1-2; TRBD1 might be the D (6 bases). The CDR3 has 15 residues. CDR1 is SGDLS, CDR2 YYNGEE, per germline. With 2 bases removed from V and 0 bases from J, the gap between germline ends came to 11 bases. The CDR3 region has the DNA TGTGCCAGCAGCGTTGGACAGACTACTAACTATGGCTACACCTTC. Amino acid sequence: CASSVGQTTNYGYTF.

The chain combines TRBV30 with TRBJ1-2, with D tentatively TRBD1 (6 bases). Germline-derived CDR1 and CDR2 are GTSNPN and SVGIG (reference sequence). V lost 2 bases, J lost 2 bases, and 12 bases lay in between. This CDR3 has 14 amino acids. CDR3 amino acids: CAWSRDTANYGYTF. In DNA, the CDR3 is TGTGCCTGGAGTAGGGACACGGCGAACTATGGCTACACCTTC.

The V call is TRBV6-5, the J call TRBJ1-4; 7 positions agree with TRBD1. V was clipped by 0 bases and J by 2 bases; unmatched bases: 3. The CDR3 is made up of 16 amino acids. Looked up from germline, CDR1 is MNHEY and CDR2 is SVGAGI. The CDR3: CASSYSTGATNEKLFF. DNA for the CDR3: TGTGCCAGCAGTTACTCAACAGGGGCCACTAATGAAAAACTGTTTTTT.

The chain carries TRBV6-5 and TRBJ1-5; D unclear. Trimming removed 4 bases at V and 5 bases at J, with 9 bases between. The CDR3 covers 13 residues. From germline, CDR1 is MNHEY and CDR2 SVGAGI. CDR3 loop: CASSSDGYQPQHF. The CDR3 DNA reads TGTGCCAGCAGTTCGGACGGTTATCAGCCCCAGCATTTT.

J is TRBJ1-4 and V is TRBV3-1 (or the pseudogene TRBV3-2), with D possibly being TRBD1 (5 bases). The CDR3 has 18 amino acids. Germline V lookup: CDR1 LGHDT, CDR2 YNNKEL (reference sequence). V lost 2 bases and J 0 bases, leaving 16 bases between the germline ends. CDR3 residues: CASSQRSLGRATNEKLFF. Here the CDR3 DNA reads TGTGCCAGCAGCCAAAGGTCCCTTGGCAGGGCAACTAATGAAAAACTGTTTTTT.